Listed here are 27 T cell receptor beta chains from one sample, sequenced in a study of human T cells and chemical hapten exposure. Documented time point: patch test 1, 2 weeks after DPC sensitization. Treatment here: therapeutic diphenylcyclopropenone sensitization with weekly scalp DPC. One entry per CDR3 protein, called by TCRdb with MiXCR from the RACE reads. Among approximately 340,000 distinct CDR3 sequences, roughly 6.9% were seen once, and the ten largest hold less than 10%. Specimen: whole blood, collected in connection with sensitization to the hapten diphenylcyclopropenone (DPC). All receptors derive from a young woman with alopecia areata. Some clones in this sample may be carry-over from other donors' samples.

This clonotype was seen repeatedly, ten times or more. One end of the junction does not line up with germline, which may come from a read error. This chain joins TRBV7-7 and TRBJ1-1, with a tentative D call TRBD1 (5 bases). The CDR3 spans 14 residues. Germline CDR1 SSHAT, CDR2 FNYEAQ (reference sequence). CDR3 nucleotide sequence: TGTGCTAGCAGCTTGGGGACCGAAAACACTGAAGCTTTCTTT. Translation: CASSLGTENTEAFF.

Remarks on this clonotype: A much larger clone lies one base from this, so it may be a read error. In DNA form, the CDR3 reads TGTGCCAGTAGTATCCTATCGGGCGAGCAGTACTTC. Translating gives CASSILSGEQYF. The chain recombines TRBV19 with TRBJ2-7; the D is unclear. The V end was cut by 3 bases, the J end by 6 bases, with 9 bases between. The germline V gene encodes CDR1 LNHDA and CDR2 SQIVND (reference sequence). This CDR3 is built from 12 residues.

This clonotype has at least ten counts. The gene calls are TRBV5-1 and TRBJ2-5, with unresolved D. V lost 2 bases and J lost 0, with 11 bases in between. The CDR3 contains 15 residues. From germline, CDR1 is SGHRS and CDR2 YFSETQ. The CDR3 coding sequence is TGCGCCAGCAGCTTATTTCAGAGGAACCAAGAGACCCAGTACTTC. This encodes CASSLFQRNQETQYF.

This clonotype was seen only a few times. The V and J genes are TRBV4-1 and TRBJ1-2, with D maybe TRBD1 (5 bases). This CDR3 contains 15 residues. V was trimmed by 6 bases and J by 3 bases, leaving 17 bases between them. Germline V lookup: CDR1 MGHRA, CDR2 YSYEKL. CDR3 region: CASSLQDTDHYGYTF. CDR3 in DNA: TGCGCCAGCAGTCTCCAGGACACCGATCACTATGGCTACACCTTC.

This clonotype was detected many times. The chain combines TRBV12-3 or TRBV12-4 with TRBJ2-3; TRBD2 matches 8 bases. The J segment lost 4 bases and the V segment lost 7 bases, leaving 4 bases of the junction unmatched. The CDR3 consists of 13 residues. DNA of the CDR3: TGTGCCAGCACCCCGGGGGGGGCAGATACGCAGTATTTT. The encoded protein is CASTPGGADTQYF.

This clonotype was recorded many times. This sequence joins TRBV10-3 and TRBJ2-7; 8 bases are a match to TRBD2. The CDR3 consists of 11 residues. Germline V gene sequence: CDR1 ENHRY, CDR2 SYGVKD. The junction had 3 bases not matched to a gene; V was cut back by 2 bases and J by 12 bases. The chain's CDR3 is CAISEGTRRYF. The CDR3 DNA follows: TGTGCCATCAGTGAGGGGACTAGGCGGTACTTC.

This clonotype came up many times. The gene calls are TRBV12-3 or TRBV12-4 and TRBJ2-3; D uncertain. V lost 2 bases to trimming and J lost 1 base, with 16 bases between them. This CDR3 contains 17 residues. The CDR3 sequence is CASSLRTLVLGTDTQYF. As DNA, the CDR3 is TGTGCCAGCAGTTTACGAACGTTAGTCTTAGGCACAGATACGCAGTATTTT.

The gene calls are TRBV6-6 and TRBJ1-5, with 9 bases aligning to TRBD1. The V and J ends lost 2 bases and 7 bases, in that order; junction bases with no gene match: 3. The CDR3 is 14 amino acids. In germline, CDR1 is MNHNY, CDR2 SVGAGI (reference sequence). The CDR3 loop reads CASSYGQGKQPQHF. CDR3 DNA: TGTGCCAGCAGTTACGGACAGGGGAAACAGCCCCAGCATTTT.

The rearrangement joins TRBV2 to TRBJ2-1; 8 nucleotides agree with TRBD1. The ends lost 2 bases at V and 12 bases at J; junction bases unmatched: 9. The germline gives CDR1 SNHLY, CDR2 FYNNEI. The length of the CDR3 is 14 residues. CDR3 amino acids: CASSEQGQGLVQFF. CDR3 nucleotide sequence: TGTGCCAGCAGTGAACAAGGACAGGGCCTCGTGCAGTTCTTC.

The DNA for the CDR3 is TGTGCCAGCACCATCCCTTTAACCGCGAACACTGAAGCTTTCTTT. Its translation is CASTIPLTANTEAFF. This rearrangement joins TRBV12-3 or TRBV12-4 to TRBJ1-1; D remains ambiguous. CDR3 length: 15 amino acids. Trimming took off 7 bases at V and 1 base at J, with 16 bases between the two ends.

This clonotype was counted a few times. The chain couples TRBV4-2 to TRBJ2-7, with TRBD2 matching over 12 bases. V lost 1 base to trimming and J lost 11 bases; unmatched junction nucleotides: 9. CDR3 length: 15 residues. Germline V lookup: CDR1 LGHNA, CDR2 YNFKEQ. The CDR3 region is CASSQGTSGALLEYF. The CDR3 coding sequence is TGTGCCAGCAGCCAAGGGACTAGCGGGGCCCTCCTCGAGTACTTC.

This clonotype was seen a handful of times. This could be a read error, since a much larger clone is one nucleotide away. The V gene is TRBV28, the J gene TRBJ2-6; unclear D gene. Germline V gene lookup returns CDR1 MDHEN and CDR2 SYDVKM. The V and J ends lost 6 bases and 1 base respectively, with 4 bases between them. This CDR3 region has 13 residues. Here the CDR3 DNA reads TGTGCCAGCAGACGGTCTGGGGCCAACGTCCTGACTTTC. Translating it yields CASRRSGANVLTF. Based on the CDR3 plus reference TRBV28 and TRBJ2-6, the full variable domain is DVKVTQSSRYLVKRTGEKVFLECVQDMDHENMFWYRQDPGLGLRLIYFSYDVKMKEKGDIPEGYSVSREKKERFSLILESASTNQTSMYLCASRRSGANVLTFGAGSRLTVL.

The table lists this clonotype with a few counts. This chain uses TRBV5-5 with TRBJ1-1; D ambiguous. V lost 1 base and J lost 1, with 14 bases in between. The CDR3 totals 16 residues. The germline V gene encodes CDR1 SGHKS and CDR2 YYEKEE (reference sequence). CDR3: CASSLIPATKNTEAFF. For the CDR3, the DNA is TGTGCCAGCAGCTTGATCCCCGCGACGAAGAACACTGAAGCTTTCTTT. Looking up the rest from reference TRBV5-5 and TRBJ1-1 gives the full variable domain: DAGVTQSPTHLIKTRGQQVTLRCSPISGHKSVSWYQQVLGQGPQFIFQYYEKEERGRGNFPDRFSARQFPNYSSELNVNALLLGDSALYLCASSLIPATKNTEAFFGQGTRLTVV.

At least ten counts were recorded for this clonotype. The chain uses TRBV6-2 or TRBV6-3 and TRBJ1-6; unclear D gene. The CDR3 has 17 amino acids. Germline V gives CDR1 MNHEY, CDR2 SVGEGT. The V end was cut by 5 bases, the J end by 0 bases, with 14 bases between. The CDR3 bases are TGTGCCAGCAGTCCCGCGACGGAGAGCTCCTATAATTCACCCCTCCACTTT. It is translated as CASSPATESSYNSPLHF.

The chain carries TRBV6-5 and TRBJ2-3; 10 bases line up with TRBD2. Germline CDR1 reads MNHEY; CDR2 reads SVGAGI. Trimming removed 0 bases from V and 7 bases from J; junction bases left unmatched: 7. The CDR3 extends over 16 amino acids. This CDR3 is CASSYSSGGALYTQYF. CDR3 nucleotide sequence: TGTGCCAGCAGTTACTCGAGCGGGGGGGCCTTATATACGCAGTATTTT.

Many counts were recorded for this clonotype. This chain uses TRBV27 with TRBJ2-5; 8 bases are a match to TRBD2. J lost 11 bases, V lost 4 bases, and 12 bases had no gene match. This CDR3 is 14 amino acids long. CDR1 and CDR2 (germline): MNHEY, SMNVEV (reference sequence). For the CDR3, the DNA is TGTGCCAGCAGTTCCCGGGTAACGGGGACTAGGCAGTACTTC. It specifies CASSSRVTGTRQYF.

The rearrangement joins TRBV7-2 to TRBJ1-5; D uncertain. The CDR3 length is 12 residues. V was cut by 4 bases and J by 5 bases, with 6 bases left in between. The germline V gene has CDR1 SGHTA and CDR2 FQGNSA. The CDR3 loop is CASSSVDQPQHF. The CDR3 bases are TGTGCCAGCAGCTCCGTTGATCAGCCCCAGCATTTT.

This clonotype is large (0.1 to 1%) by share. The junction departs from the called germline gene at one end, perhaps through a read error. DNA for the CDR3: TGTGCCAGCAGCTTGGCCGGGGGAGGCACTGAAGCTTTCTTT. Translation: CASSLAGGGTEAFF. This chain uses TRBV5-1 with TRBJ1-1; D is perhaps TRBD1 (5 bases). Looked up from germline, CDR1 is SGHRS and CDR2 is YFSETQ. The CDR3 has 14 amino acids.

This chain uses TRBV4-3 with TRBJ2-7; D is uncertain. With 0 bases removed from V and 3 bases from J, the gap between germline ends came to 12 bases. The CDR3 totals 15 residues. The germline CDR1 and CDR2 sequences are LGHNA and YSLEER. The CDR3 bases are TGCGCCAGCAGCCAAGAACAGAGCGAAGGCTACGAGCAGTACTTC. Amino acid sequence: CASSQEQSEGYEQYF.

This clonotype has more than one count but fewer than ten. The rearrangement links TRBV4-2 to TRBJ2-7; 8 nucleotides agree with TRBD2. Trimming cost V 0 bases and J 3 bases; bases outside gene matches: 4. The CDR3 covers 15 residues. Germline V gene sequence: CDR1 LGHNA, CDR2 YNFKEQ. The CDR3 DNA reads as TGTGCCAGCAGCCAAGACCAGCGGGGGTACTACGAGCAGTACTTC. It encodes CASSQDQRGYYEQYF.

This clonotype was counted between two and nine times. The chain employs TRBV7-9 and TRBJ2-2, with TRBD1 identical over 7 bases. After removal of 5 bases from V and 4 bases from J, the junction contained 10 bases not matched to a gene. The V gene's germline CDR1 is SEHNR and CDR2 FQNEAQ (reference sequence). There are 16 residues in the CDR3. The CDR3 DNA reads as TGTGCCAGCAGCCAATCCGGGACAGCGTCCACCGGGGAGCTGTTTTTT. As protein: CASSQSGTASTGELFF.

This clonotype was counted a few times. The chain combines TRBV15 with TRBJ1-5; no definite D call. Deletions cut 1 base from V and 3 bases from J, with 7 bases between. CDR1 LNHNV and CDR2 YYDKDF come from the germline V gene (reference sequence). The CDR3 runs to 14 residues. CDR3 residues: CATSRARNNQPQHF. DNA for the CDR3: TGTGCCACCAGCAGAGCCAGAAACAATCAGCCCCAGCATTTT.

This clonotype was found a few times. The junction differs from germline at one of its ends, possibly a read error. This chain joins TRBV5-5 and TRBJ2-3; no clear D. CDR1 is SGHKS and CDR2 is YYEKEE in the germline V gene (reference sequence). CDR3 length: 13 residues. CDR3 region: CPSSPGGPDTQYF. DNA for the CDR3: TGTCCCAGCAGCCCGGGCGGCCCAGATACGCAGTATTTT.

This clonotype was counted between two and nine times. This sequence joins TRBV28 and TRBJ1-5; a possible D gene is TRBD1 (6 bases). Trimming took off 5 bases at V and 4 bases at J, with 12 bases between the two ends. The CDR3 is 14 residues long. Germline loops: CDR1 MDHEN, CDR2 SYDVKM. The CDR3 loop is CASSIIQGNQPQHF. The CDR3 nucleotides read TGTGCCAGCAGTATAATTCAGGGGAATCAGCCCCAGCATTTT. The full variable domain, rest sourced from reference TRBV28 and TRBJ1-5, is DVKVTQSSRYLVKRTGEKVFLECVQDMDHENMFWYRQDPGLGLRLIYFSYDVKMKEKGDIPEGYSVSREKKERFSLILESASTNQTSMYLCASSIIQGNQPQHFGDGTRLSIL.

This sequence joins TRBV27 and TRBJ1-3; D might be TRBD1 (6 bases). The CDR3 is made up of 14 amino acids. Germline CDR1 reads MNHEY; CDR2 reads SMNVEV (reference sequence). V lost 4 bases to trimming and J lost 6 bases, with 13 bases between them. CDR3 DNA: TGTGCCAGCAGTTCGGACAGCGTGGTAAACACCATATATTTT. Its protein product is CASSSDSVVNTIYF.

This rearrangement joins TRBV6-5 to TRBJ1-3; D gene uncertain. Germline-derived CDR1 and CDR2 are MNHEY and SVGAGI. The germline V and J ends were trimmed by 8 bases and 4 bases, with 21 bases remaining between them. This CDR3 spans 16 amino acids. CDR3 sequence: CASHTSSELTGNTIYF. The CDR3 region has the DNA TGTGCCAGCCATACAAGTTCTGAGCTGACGGGAAACACCATATATTTT.

The CDR3 DNA follows: TGTGCCAGCTGCGACGGGCCTAGCACAGATACGCAGTATTTT. This sequence encodes CASCDGPSTDTQYF. The rearrangement joins TRBV7-2 to TRBJ2-3, with D unresolved. CDR3 size: 14 residues. The germline CDR1 and CDR2 sequences are SGHTA and FQGNSA. The V end was cut by 8 bases, the J end by 0 bases, with 12 bases between.